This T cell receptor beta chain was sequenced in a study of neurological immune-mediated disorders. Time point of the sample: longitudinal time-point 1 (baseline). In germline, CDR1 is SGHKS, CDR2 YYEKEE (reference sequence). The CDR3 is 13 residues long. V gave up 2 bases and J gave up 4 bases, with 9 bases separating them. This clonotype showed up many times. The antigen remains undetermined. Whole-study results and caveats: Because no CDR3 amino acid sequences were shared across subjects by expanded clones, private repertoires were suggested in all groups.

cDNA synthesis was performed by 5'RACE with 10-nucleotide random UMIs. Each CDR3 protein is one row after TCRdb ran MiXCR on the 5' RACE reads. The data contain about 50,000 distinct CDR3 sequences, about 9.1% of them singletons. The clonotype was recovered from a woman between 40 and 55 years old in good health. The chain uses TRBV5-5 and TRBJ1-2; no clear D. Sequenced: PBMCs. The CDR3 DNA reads TGTGCCAGCAGCTTCCAGGACGTCTATGGCTACACCTTC. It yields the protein CASSFQDVYGYTF.